The clone carrying this T cell receptor (beta chain) turned up a few times. The germline V gene has CDR1 KGHDR and CDR2 SFDVKD. This CDR3 comprises 15 residues. V gave up 3 bases and J gave up 2 bases; unmatched junction bases: 2. This entry comes from a study of blood T cell repertoires in COVID-19. About the research overall: Some COVID-19 samples were acute and others convalescent; all came from the United States, Italy and Spain. T cells, B-cell-depleted T cells, or PBMCs provided the cDNA or gDNA that served as material.

In the original processing: Estimates of nucleated cell counts were drawn from the amplification of reference gene primers. The table came from immunoSEQ multiplex PCR; TCRdb's copy has only in-frame clones and leaves some out. V and J calls and clone size are given by that table; D and trimming were obtained from the DNA. The repertoire holds 110,000 to 150,000 clones, roughly four fifths seen once, with less than 5% in the top ten. Input material: peripheral blood. V gene TRBV24-1 combines with J gene TRBJ1-5; TRBD1 matches 8 bases. This sequence was found in a woman older than 75 with acute or convalescent COVID-19. Here the CDR3 reads CATSDRGQGNQPQHF. As DNA, the CDR3 is TGTGCCACCAGTGATCGGGGACAGGGCAATCAGCCCCAGCATTTT.